This T cell receptor (beta chain) came from a study of immune evolution from preneoplasia to lung adenocarcinoma. Study context: HLA loss of heterozygosity: roughly 7.5% AIS, less than 18% MIA, roughly 35% ADC, none AAH.

In the case of this clone: Its antigen is undetermined.

Overall study findings and caveats: From normal lung to invasive adenocarcinoma, top clone frequencies appeared to decrease. Later-stage lesions appeared to have more T cells, more diversity, less clonality.

Libraries were prepared by immunoSEQ multiplex PCR; TCRdb keeps only in-frame clonotypes and omits some of them. This table holds fewer than 9,500 clones, 80% to 85% found once. This CDR3 has 15 amino acids. Per the germline V gene, CDR1 is MDHEN and CDR2 is SYDVKM. V lost 2 bases, J lost 3 bases, and 11 bases lay in between. H&E slides confirmed each diagnosis, reviewed by two pathologists independently. The source of this sequence is a donor aged 70 or over with lung adenocarcinoma. Sequenced sample: FFPE minimally invasive lung adenocarcinoma tissue. The chain has TRBV28 and TRBJ1-5, with D perhaps TRBD1 (5 bases). CDR3 DNA sequence: TGTGCCAGCAGTTTAAGCGGGGGGGTCAATCAGCCCCAGCATTTT. It translates to CASSLSGGVNQPQHF.